Below are 10 T cell receptor beta chains sequenced from a single sample in a study of T cells in localized non-small cell lung cancer (TCRdb year 2020). The library was generated by the immunoSEQ multiplex PCR assay. Not all clones reach the TCRdb copy of this immuneACCESS table, which keeps in-frame sequences only. Checked studies attribute under half of the gap to unresolved V genes and leave the rest unexplained. The sample contains some 28,000 clones, about 87% of them found a single time. Of the sample, 2.8% is held by the ten largest clones. This specimen consisted of peripheral blood, obtained before any cancer treatment. All receptors come from a woman aged 18-50 years with stage I lung adenocarcinoma.

The chain recombines TRBV18 with TRBJ2-5, with 7 bases identical to TRBD1. CDR3 length: 16 residues. V gave up 3 bases and J gave up 1 base; unmatched junction bases: 8. Germline V gene data show CDR1 as KGHSH and CDR2 as LQKENI. The CDR3 nucleotides are TGTGCCAGCTCACCCGATTGGGGACAGCTCCAAGAGACCCAGTACTTC. Its protein is CASSPDWGQLQETQYF.

The J gene is TRBJ2-3, the V gene TRBV28; D possibly matches TRBD1 or TRBD2 (7 bases each). Germline-derived CDR1 and CDR2 are MDHEN and SYDVKM. This CDR3 is 14 amino acids long. Between the trimmed V and J ends, which lost 7 bases and 9 bases, there was a span of 20 bases. CDR3 nucleotide sequence: TGTGCCAGCAAAGCGGGGCAAGGGGGCGGGACGCAGTATTTT. Its protein is CASKAGQGGGTQYF.

This chain uses TRBV7-9 with TRBJ2-3; no clear D gene. Germline V lookup: CDR1 SEHNR, CDR2 FQNEAQ (reference sequence). The CDR3 is 14 residues long. Trimming stripped 3 bases from V and 0 bases from J, with 7 bases between. The CDR3, as DNA: TGTGCCAGCAGCTTTACTGCTAGCACAGATACGCAGTATTTT. As protein: CASSFTASTDTQYF. Together with reference TRBV7-9 and TRBJ2-3, the CDR3 gives the full variable domain: DTGVSQNPRHKITKRGQNVTFRCDPISEHNRLYWYRQTLGQGPEFLTYFQNEAQLEKSRLLSDRFSAERPKGSFSTLEIQRTEQGDSAMYLCASSFTASTDTQYFGPGTRLTVL.

This sequence joins TRBV4-1 and TRBJ1-1; D unresolved. Trimming took off 4 bases at V and 2 bases at J, with 14 bases between the two ends. Germline V gives CDR1 MGHRA, CDR2 YSYEKL. The CDR3 contains 15 residues. The CDR3 is CASSRTPGSNTEAFF. The CDR3, as DNA: TGCGCCAGCAGCCGGACCCCCGGGTCTAACACTGAAGCTTTCTTT.

The chain has TRBV6-5 and TRBJ2-5, with 9 bases fitting TRBD1. The J segment lost 4 bases and the V segment lost 6 bases, leaving 6 bases of the junction unmatched. Germline assignment: CDR1 MNHEY and CDR2 SVGAGI. The CDR3 loop spans 14 amino acids. For the CDR3, the DNA is TGTGCCAGCAGGACAGGGGGGCTGGGAGAGACCCAGTACTTC. This encodes CASRTGGLGETQYF.

This chain connects TRBV11-2 to TRBJ2-4; no firm D call. The CDR3 is 11 amino acids. Germline CDR1 SGHAT, CDR2 FQNNGV. V gave up 1 base and J gave up 7 bases, with 2 bases separating them. CDR3 DNA: TGTGCCAGCAGCTTAGGGAACATTCAGTACTTC. Encoded protein: CASSLGNIQYF.

The chain has TRBV19 and TRBJ2-1; 12 bases fit TRBD2. Germline V gene sequence: CDR1 LNHDA, CDR2 SQIVND (reference sequence). J lost 7 bases, V lost 10 bases, and 8 bases had no gene match. The CDR3 spans 14 residues. CDR3: CATTTSGSMNEQFF. The CDR3 DNA reads as TGTGCCACCACGACTAGCGGGAGCATGAATGAGCAGTTCTTC.

This clone has a single count. The chain joins TRBV10-1 to TRBJ2-2; D may be TRBD1 (6 bases). Germline V lookup: CDR1 WNHNN, CDR2 SYGVQD (reference sequence). Trimming took off 8 bases at V and 2 bases at J, with 15 bases between the two ends. This CDR3 comprises 15 residues. The CDR3 DNA follows: TGCGCCAGCCCCAGGGGTCCCACCAACACCGGGGAGCTGTTTTTT. Its protein product is CASPRGPTNTGELFF.

This rearrangement joins TRBV27 to TRBJ2-1; D perhaps matches TRBD2 (5 bases). The CDR3 has 14 residues. CDR1 and CDR2 (germline): MNHEY, SMNVEV (reference sequence). V was shortened by 2 bases and J by 3 bases, with 8 bases between the two germline ends. The CDR3 nucleotides read TGTGCCAGCAGTTTAAGCGGAGACTACAATGAGCAGTTCTTC. The encoded protein is CASSLSGDYNEQFF.

This sequence joins TRBV7-2 and TRBJ2-7; TRBD2 agrees at 11 bases. V lost 3 bases and J lost 5; bases outside the gene matches: 6. The CDR3 contains 15 residues. CDR1 and CDR2 (germline): SGHTA, FQGNSA. CDR3 coding DNA: TGTGCCAGCAGCTTTTTTACTAGCGGGAGTGACGAGCAGTACTTC. This encodes CASSFFTSGSDEQYF.